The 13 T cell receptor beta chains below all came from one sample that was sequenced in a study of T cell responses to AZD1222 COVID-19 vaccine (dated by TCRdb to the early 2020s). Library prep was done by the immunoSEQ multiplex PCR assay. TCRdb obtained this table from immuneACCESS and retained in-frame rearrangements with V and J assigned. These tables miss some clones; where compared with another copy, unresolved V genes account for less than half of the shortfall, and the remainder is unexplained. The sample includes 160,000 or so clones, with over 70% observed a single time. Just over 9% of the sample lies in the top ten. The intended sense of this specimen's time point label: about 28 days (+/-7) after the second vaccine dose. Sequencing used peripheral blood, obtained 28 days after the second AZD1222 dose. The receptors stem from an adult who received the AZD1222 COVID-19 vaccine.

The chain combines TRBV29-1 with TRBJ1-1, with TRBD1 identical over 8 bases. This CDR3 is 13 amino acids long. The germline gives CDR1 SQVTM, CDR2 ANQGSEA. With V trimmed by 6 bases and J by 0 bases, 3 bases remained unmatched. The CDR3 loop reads CSVRTGLNTEAFF. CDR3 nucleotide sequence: TGCAGCGTCCGGACAGGGTTGAACACTGAAGCTTTCTTT.

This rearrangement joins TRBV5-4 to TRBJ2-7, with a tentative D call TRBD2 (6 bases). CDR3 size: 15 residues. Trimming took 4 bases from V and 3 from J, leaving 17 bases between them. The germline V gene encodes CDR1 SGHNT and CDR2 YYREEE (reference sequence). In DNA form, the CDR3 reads TGTGCCAGCAGCCATAGCGGAGTCTCTGTCTACGAGCAGTACTTC. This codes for CASSHSGVSVYEQYF.

The CDR3 reads CASTRGLAGSTDTQYF. The CDR3 DNA follows: TGTGCCAGCACCCGGGGACTAGCGGGGTCCACAGATACGCAGTATTTT. The rearrangement joins TRBV3-1 (or the pseudogene TRBV3-2) to TRBJ2-3, with 13 positions matching TRBD2. CDR3 size: 16 residues. J was trimmed by 2 bases and V by 7 bases; bases with no gene match: 6. Germline assignment: CDR1 LGHDT and CDR2 YNNKEL (reference sequence).

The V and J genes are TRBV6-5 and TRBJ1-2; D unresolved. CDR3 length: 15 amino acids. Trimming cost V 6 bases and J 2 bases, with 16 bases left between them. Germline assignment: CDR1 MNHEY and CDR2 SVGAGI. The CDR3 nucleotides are TGTGCCAGCAGCCTCATCGCGGCAGCCAACTATGGCTACACCTTC. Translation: CASSLIAAANYGYTF.

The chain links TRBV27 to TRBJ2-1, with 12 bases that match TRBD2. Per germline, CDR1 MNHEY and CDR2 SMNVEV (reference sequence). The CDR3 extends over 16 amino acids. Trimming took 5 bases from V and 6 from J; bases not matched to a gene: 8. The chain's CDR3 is CASSGKTSGSRNEQFF. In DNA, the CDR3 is TGTGCCAGCAGTGGGAAGACTAGCGGGAGTCGCAATGAGCAGTTCTTC.

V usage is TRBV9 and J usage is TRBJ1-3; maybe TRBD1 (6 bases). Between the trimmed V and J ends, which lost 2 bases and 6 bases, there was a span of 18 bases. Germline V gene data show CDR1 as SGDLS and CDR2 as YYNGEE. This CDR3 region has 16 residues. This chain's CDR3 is CASSVSSGGLENTIYF. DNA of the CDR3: TGTGCCAGCAGCGTCTCCTCGGGGGGGCTCGAAAACACCATATATTTT.

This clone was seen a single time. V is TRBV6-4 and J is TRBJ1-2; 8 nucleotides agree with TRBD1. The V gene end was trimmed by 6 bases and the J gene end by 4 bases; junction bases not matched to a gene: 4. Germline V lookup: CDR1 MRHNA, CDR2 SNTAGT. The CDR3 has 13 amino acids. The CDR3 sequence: CASRPGTGYGYTF. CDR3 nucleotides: TGTGCCAGCAGGCCCGGGACAGGCTATGGCTACACCTTC.

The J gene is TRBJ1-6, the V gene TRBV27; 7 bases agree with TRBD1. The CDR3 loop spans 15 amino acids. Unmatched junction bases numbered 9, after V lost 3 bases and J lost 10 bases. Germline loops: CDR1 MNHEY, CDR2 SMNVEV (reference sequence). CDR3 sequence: CASSFLQGRVSPLHF. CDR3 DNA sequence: TGTGCCAGCAGTTTCTTACAGGGGAGAGTGTCACCCCTCCACTTT.

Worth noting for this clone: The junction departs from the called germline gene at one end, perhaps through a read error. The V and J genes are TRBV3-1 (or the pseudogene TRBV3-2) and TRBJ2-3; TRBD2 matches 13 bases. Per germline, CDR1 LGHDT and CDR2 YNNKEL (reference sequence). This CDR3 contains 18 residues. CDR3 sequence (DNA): TGTGCCAGCAGTCAAGATAAAAGACTAGCGGGAGGAGAAGATACGCAGTATTTT. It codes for CASSQDKRLAGGEDTQYF.

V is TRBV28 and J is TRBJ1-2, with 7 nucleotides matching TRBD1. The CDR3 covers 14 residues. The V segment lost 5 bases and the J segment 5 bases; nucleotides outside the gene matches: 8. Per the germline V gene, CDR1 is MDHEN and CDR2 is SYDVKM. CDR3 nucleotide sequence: TGTGCCAGCAGTCTCCGACAGGGCGCATATGGCTACACCTTC. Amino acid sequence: CASSLRQGAYGYTF.

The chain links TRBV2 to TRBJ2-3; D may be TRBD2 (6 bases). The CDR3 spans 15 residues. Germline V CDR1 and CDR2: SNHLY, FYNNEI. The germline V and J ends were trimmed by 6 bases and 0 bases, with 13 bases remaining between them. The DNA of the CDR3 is TGTGCCAGCAGCTCCCGGAGGGTTAGCACAGATACGCAGTATTTT. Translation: CASSSRRVSTDTQYF. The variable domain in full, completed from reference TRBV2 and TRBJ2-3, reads EPEVTQTPSHQVTQMGQEVILRCVPISNHLYFYWYRQILGQKVEFLVSFYNNEISEKSEIFDDQFSVERPDGSNFTLKIRSTKLEDSAMYFCASSSRRVSTDTQYFGPGTRLTVL.

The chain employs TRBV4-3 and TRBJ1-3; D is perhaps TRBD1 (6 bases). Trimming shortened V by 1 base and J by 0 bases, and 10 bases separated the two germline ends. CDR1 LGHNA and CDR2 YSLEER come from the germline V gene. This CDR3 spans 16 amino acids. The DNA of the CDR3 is TGCGCCAGCAGCCAAGCAGGGACACTCTCTGGAAACACCATATATTTT. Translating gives CASSQAGTLSGNTIYF.

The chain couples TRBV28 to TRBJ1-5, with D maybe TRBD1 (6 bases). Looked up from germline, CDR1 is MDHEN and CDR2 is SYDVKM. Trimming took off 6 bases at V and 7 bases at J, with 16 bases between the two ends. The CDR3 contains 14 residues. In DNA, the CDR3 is TGTGCCAGCAGACCAAAAAACAGGGTCCAGCCCCAGCATTTT. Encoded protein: CASRPKNRVQPQHF.